This T cell receptor beta chain was retrieved from a study of T cell responses to AZD1222 COVID-19 vaccine. Findings and caveats of the study: Donors were mostly white British, more females; clonal diversity possibly underestimated. Spike as a whole was targeted by vaccine-associated CD4 TCRs, dominant at 160-218 and 743-854.

Assay: immunoSEQ multiplex PCR; the TCRdb copy retains only in-frame clones and omits some. The table includes just under 75,000 clones, around 82% detected once. The germline V gene encodes CDR1 LNHDA and CDR2 SQIVND (reference sequence). CDR3 size: 18 residues. The ends lost 5 bases at V and 5 bases at J; junction bases unmatched: 18. The sample holds a few counts of this clone. No antigen is known for it. The input for sequencing was peripheral blood, taken 28 days after the second AZD1222 dose. The chain employs TRBV19 and TRBJ2-1, with 7 bases fitting TRBD2. This sequence originates from an adult who received the AZD1222 COVID-19 vaccine. The DNA of the CDR3 is TGTGCCAGTAGTGGGGGACTAACTAGGCTAAGACTAGACAATGAGCAGTTCTTC. This gives the protein CASSGGLTRLRLDNEQFF.